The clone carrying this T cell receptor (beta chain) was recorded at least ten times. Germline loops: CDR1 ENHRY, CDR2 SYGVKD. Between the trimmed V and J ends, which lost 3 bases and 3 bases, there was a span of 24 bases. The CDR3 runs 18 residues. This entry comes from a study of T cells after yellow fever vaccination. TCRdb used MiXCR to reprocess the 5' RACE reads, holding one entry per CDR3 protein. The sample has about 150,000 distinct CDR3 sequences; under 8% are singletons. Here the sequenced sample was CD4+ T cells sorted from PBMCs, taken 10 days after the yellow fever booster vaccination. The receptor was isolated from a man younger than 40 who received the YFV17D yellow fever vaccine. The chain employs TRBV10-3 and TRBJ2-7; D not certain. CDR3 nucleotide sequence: TGTGCCATCAGTGAAATCAAATTAGACTCCTCTTACCACTACGAGCAGTACTTC. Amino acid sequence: CAISEIKLDSSYHYEQYF.